The next 21 T cell receptor beta chains were all read from a single sample in a study of blood T cell repertoires in COVID-19. Data came from immunoSEQ multiplex PCR; TCRdb stores just in-frame clones and leaves some out. Here the sample spans 290,000 or so clones, about nine tenths being singletons. Sequencing was carried out using peripheral blood. The receptors were gathered from a man between 18 and 29 years old with active or convalescent COVID-19.

The V call is TRBV18, the J call TRBJ2-7; 11 positions agree with TRBD2. Losses at the gene ends were 1 base for V and 6 bases for J; bases not matched to a gene: 5. CDR1 is KGHSH, CDR2 LQKENI, per germline. CDR3 length: 15 residues. CDR3 DNA: TGTGCCAGCTCACCACGATCTAGCGGGGGGACCGAGCAGTACTTC. This encodes CASSPRSSGGTEQYF.

The genes are TRBV2 and TRBJ1-3; the D is unclear. CDR3 length: 14 residues. Trimming removed 5 bases at V and 2 bases at J, with 10 bases between. CDR1 is SNHLY, CDR2 FYNNEI, per germline. The CDR3 loop reads CASSPGRTGNTIYF. Written as DNA, the CDR3 is TGTGCCAGCAGTCCAGGAAGGACTGGAAACACCATATATTTT.

The chain couples TRBV5-5 to TRBJ1-1, with D unclear. V shed 2 bases and J shed 4 bases, with 12 bases lying between them. Germline assignment: CDR1 SGHKS and CDR2 YYEKEE (reference sequence). CDR3 length: 14 residues. The CDR3 is CASSLGYGLTEAFF. CDR3 in DNA: TGTGCCAGCAGCTTAGGGTACGGACTCACTGAAGCTTTCTTT.

V usage is TRBV24-1 and J usage is TRBJ2-1, with D unclear. This CDR3 spans 11 amino acids. CDR1 and CDR2 from the germline V gene are KGHDR and SFDVKD. Trimming shortened V by 11 bases and J by 8 bases, and 12 bases separated the two germline ends. CDR3 sequence (DNA): TGTGCCATCCAATCCCAATATGAGCAGTTCTTC. This encodes CAIQSQYEQFF.

This sequence joins TRBV3-1 (or the pseudogene TRBV3-2) and TRBJ2-3; 9 nucleotides align to TRBD1. V was clipped by 4 bases and J by 5 bases; unmatched bases: 7. CDR3 length equals 15 residues. Germline CDR1 is LGHDT and CDR2 is YNNKEL (reference sequence). The CDR3 protein is CASSPWTGEGDTQYF. In DNA form, the CDR3 reads TGTGCCAGCAGCCCCTGGACAGGGGAAGGAGATACGCAGTATTTT.

This chain connects TRBV14 to TRBJ2-3; D possibly corresponds to TRBD1 (5 bases). CDR3 size: 19 residues. Trimming took 0 bases from V and 0 from J, leaving 19 bases between them. CDR1 and CDR2 from the germline V gene are SGHDN and FVKESK. The CDR3 is CASSQDLIGQGTSTDTQYF. CDR3 DNA sequence: TGTGCCAGCAGCCAAGATCTGATTGGGCAGGGCACTAGCACAGATACGCAGTATTTT.

V usage is TRBV6-2 or TRBV6-3 and J usage is TRBJ1-1; D remains ambiguous. This CDR3 comprises 16 residues. V was cut by 2 bases and J by 0 bases, with 13 bases left in between. Germline V gene lookup returns CDR1 MNHEY and CDR2 SVGEGT. CDR3 protein: CASSYPMRAVNTEAFF. As DNA, the CDR3 is TGTGCCAGCAGTTACCCAATGCGGGCCGTGAACACTGAAGCTTTCTTT.

The V gene is TRBV5-1, the J gene TRBJ2-7; 7 bases fit TRBD1. The CDR3 extends over 15 amino acids. After removal of 4 bases from V and 3 bases from J, the junction contained 10 bases not matched to a gene. Germline-derived CDR1 and CDR2 are SGHRS and YFSETQ. CDR3 sequence reads: CASSRRQGLIYEQYF. CDR3 in DNA: TGCGCCAGCAGCAGGCGACAGGGCCTGATCTACGAGCAGTACTTC.

This clone was observed a few times. The chain joins TRBV5-6 to TRBJ1-2; perhaps TRBD1 as D (6 bases). V was clipped by 0 bases and J by 0 bases, with 9 bases between them. CDR1 SGHDT and CDR2 YYEEEE come from the germline V gene. The CDR3 totals 15 residues. CDR3 DNA sequence: TGTGCCAGCAGCTTGGAACAGGGAACTAACTATGGCTACACCTTC. This sequence encodes CASSLEQGTNYGYTF.

The chain has TRBV4-2 and TRBJ2-3; TRBD2 aligns across 10 bases. Germline V lookup: CDR1 LGHNA, CDR2 YNFKEQ. There are 18 residues in the CDR3. Trimming took 0 bases from V and 4 from J; bases not matched to a gene: 10. CDR3 sequence reads: CASSQDNLLAGGPDTQYF. The CDR3 DNA reads as TGTGCCAGCAGCCAAGACAATCTCTTAGCGGGAGGACCAGATACGCAGTATTTT.

This clone was observed a few times. The chain links TRBV12-3 or TRBV12-4 to TRBJ2-2; D gene ambiguous. The CDR3 loop spans 13 amino acids. V was pared by 2 bases and J by 6 bases, with 7 bases between. The CDR3 coding sequence is TGTGCCAGCAGTTTACTAGTCGCCGGGGAGCTGTTTTTT. Amino acids: CASSLLVAGELFF.

CDR3 coding DNA: TGTGCCAGCAGCTTCCTAAAAGGACAGGGCGAAGAGACCCAGTACTTC. It codes for CASSFLKGQGEETQYF. The chain links TRBV7-8 to TRBJ2-5; 8 bases align to TRBD1. The CDR3 spans 16 residues. Germline V gene data show CDR1 as SGHVS and CDR2 as FQNEAQ. V gave up 3 bases and J gave up 3 bases; unmatched junction bases: 9.

The chain uses TRBV11-2 and TRBJ2-3; D is unresolved. CDR1 SGHAT and CDR2 FQNNGV come from the germline V gene. Trimming shortened V by 2 bases and J by 2 bases, and 11 bases separated the two germline ends. There are 15 residues in the CDR3. This chain's CDR3 is CASSLYYDNTDTQYF. The DNA of the CDR3 is TGTGCCAGCAGCTTATATTATGACAACACAGATACGCAGTATTTT.

CDR3 DNA: TGTGCCAGCAGCTTTTATGGCGGGAGCACAGATACGCAGTATTTT. This gives the protein CASSFYGGSTDTQYF. V is TRBV7-9 and J is TRBJ2-3, with D perhaps matching TRBD2 (5 bases). CDR1 SEHNR and CDR2 FQNEAQ come from the germline V gene (reference sequence). The CDR3 spans 15 residues. V lost 3 bases and J 0 bases, leaving 10 bases between the germline ends.

The chain joins TRBV5-1 to TRBJ2-6; D might be TRBD1 (6 bases). This CDR3 comprises 15 residues. The germline gives CDR1 SGHRS, CDR2 YFSETQ. The ends were cut back, 0 bases at V and 2 bases at J, with 6 bases in the middle. The CDR3 sequence: CASSLAGAGANVLTF. CDR3 DNA: TGCGCCAGCAGCTTGGCAGGGGCTGGGGCCAACGTCCTGACTTTC.

The gene calls are TRBV20-1 and TRBJ2-4, with 7 bases fitting TRBD1. The CDR3 has 15 residues. CDR1 and CDR2 from the germline V gene are DFQATT and SNEGSKA (reference sequence). The trim removed 3 bases at V and 0 bases at J, leaving 5 bases unmatched. The CDR3 region has the DNA TGCAGTGCTAGTGGGGACAGACTAGCCAAAAACATTCAGTACTTC. It specifies CSASGDRLAKNIQYF.

J is TRBJ2-3 and V is TRBV4-1; TRBD2 agrees at 8 bases. CDR1 and CDR2 (germline): MGHRA, YSYEKL. This CDR3 has 17 residues. Germline trimming cut 6 bases from V and 2 bases from J; bases unmatched to any gene: 13. The DNA of the CDR3 is TGCGCCAGCAGTTCCCGGGGCGCACTAGCGGCCACAGATACGCAGTATTTT. Translated: CASSSRGALAATDTQYF.

The V call is TRBV28, the J call TRBJ1-6; TRBD1 is a possible D gene (5 bases). V shed 5 bases and J shed 11 bases, with 19 bases lying between them. Looked up from germline, CDR1 is MDHEN and CDR2 is SYDVKM. This CDR3 contains 15 residues. CDR3 in amino acids: CASSPLSLRETPLHF. In nucleotides, the CDR3 is TGTGCCAGCAGTCCACTGTCGCTCAGGGAAACACCCCTCCACTTT. Supplemented by reference TRBV28 and TRBJ1-6, the full variable domain reads DVKVTQSSRYLVKRTGEKVFLECVQDMDHENMFWYRQDPGLGLRLIYFSYDVKMKEKGDIPEGYSVSREKKERFSLILESASTNQTSMYLCASSPLSLRETPLHFGNGTRLTVT.

The rearrangement joins TRBV6-1 to TRBJ2-7; D may be TRBD1 (6 bases). The CDR3 has 12 amino acids. Trimming took off 3 bases at V and 3 bases at J, with 6 bases between the two ends. Germline V gene data show CDR1 as MNHNS and CDR2 as SASEGT. CDR3 amino acids: CASSDRGYEQYF. CDR3 coding DNA: TGTGCCAGCAGTGACAGGGGCTACGAGCAGTACTTC.

This clone has a single count. The sample holds other DNA sequences that translate to the same CDR3. The V and J genes are TRBV5-6 and TRBJ2-7; the match to TRBD1 covers 9 bases. The germline V gene encodes CDR1 SGHDT and CDR2 YYEEEE. The CDR3 spans 14 residues. J was trimmed by 4 bases and V by 3 bases; bases with no gene match: 5. The CDR3 DNA is TGTGCCAGCAGCTCCCCCGGACAGGGGTACGAGCAGTACTTC. It is translated as CASSSPGQGYEQYF.

This clone was seen a handful of times. The chain recombines TRBV4-1 with TRBJ1-1; maybe TRBD1 (5 bases). This CDR3 is built from 15 residues. V was clipped by 0 bases and J by 5 bases, with 13 bases between them. Germline V lookup: CDR1 MGHRA, CDR2 YSYEKL. The CDR3 loop reads CASSQDSVRETEAFF. The CDR3 DNA is TGCGCCAGCAGCCAAGATTCGGTCAGGGAAACTGAAGCTTTCTTT.